This T cell receptor (beta chain) derives from a study of chemoradiotherapy in HPV16-positive cancers. Study-wide context: Candidate HPV-specific T-cell clones and common TCR motifs came from functional assays in two HPV16-positive patients. The study, taken as a whole, reports: Candidate HPV-specific clones and E7-related TCR motifs grew in tumor during treatment. Functional assays defining HPV-specific T cells used only a couple of HPV16-positive patients.

Method: immunoSEQ multiplex PCR; TCRdb's copy keeps in-frame clones and lacks some. The data contain about 67,000 clones, about 88% of them singletons. This clone has a single count. The antigen remains unidentified. The V gene's germline CDR1 is MNHNS and CDR2 SASEGT. This CDR3 comprises 13 residues. The germline V and J ends were trimmed by 0 bases and 3 bases, with 2 bases remaining between them. The V call is TRBV6-1, the J call TRBJ2-2; unclear D gene. The sequencing used blood, collected from a patient who underwent chemoradiotherapy. The sequence derives from a human donor with HPV-associated anogenital cancer. Here the CDR3 reads CASSEADTGELFF. As DNA, the CDR3 is TGTGCCAGCAGTGAAGCCGACACCGGGGAGCTGTTTTTT.